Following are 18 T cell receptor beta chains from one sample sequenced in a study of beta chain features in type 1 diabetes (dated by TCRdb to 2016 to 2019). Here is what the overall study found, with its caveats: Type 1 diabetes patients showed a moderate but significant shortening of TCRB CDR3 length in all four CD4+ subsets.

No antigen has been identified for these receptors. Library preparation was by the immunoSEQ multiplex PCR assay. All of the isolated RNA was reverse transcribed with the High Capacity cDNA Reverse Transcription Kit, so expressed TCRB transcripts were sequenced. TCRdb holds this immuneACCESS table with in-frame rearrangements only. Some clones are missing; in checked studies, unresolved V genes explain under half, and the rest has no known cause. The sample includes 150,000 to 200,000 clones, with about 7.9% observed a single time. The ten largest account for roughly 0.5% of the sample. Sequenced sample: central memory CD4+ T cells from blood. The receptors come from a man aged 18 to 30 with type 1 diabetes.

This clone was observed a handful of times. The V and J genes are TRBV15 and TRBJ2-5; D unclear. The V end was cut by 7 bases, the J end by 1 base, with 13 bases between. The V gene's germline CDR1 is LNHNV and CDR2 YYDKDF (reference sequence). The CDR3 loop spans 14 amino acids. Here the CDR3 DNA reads TGTGCCACCATGCCTGTTGGAGCCCAAGAGACCCAGTACTTC. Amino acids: CATMPVGAQETQYF. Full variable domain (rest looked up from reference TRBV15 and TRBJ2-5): DAMVIQNPRYQVTQFGKPVTLSCSQTLNHNVMYWYQQKSSQAPKLLFHYYDKDFNNEADTPDNFQSRRPNTSFCFLDIRSPGLGDTAMYLCATMPVGAQETQYFGPGTRLLVL.

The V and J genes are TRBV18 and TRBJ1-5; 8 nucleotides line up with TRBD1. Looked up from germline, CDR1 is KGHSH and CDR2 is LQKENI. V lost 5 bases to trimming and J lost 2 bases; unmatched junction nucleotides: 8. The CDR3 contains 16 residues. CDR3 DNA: TGTGCCAGCTCATTACAGGGGGTGACTCGCAATCAGCCCCAGCATTTT. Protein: CASSLQGVTRNQPQHF.

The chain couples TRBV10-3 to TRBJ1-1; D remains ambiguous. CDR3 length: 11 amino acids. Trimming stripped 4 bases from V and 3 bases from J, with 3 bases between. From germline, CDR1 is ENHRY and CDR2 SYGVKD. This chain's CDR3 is CAISADTEAFF. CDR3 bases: TGTGCCATCAGTGCGGACACTGAAGCTTTCTTT.

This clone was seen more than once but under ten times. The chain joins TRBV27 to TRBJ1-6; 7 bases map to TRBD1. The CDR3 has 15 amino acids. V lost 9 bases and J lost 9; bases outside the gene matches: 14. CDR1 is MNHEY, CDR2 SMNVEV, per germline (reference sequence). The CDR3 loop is CASHFRAGGGSPLHF. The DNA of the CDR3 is TGTGCCAGTCACTTCCGGGCAGGGGGTGGTTCACCCCTCCACTTT.

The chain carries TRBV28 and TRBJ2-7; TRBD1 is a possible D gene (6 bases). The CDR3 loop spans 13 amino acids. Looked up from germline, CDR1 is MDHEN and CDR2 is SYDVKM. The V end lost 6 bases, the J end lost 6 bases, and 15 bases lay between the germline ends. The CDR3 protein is CASSSGVLGEQYF. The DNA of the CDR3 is TGTGCCAGCAGCTCAGGGGTTCTGGGCGAGCAGTACTTC.

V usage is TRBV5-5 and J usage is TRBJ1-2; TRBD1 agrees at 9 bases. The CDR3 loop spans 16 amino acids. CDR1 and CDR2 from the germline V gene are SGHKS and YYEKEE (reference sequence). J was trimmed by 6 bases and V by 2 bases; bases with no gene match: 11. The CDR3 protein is CASSFRDGTGKDGYTF. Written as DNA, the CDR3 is TGTGCCAGCAGCTTTCGAGACGGGACAGGGAAGGATGGCTACACCTTC.

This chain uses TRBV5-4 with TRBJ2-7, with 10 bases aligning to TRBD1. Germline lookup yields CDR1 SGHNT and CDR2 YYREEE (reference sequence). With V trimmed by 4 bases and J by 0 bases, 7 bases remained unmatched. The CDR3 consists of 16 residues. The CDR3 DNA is TGTGCCAGCAGCCCGATGACAGGGGGCGGCTCCTACGAGCAGTACTTC. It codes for CASSPMTGGGSYEQYF. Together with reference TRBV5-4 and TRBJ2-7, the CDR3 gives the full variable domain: ETGVTQSPTHLIKTRGQQVTLRCSSQSGHNTVSWYQQALGQGPQFIFQYYREEENGRGNFPPRFSGLQFPNYSSELNVNALELDDSALYLCASSPMTGGGSYEQYFGPGTRLTVT.

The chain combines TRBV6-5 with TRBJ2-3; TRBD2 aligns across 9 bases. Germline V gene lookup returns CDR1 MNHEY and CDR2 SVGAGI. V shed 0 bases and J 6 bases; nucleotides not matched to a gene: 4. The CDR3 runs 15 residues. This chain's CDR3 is CASSYSTAGGDTQYF. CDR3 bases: TGTGCCAGCAGTTACTCGACGGCGGGGGGGGATACGCAGTATTTT.

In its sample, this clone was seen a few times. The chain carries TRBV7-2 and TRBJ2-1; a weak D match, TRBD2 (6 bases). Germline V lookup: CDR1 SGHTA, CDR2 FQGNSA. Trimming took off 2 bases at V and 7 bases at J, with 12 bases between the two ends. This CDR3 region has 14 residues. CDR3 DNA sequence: TGTGCCAGCAGCTTACTAGCGACCGCGAATGAGCAGTTCTTC. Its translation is CASSLLATANEQFF.

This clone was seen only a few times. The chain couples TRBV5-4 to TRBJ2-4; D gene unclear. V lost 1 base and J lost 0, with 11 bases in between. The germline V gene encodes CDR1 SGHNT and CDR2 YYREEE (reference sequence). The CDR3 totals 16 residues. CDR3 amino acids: CASSLFARLAKNIQYF. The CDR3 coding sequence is TGTGCCAGCAGCTTGTTTGCGCGACTAGCCAAAAACATTCAGTACTTC.

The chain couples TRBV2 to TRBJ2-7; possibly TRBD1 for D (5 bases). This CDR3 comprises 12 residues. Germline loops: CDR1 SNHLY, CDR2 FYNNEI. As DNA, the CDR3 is TGTGCCAGCAGTGAATCCCTTCTGCAGGGAATAGTC. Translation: CASSESLLQGIV.

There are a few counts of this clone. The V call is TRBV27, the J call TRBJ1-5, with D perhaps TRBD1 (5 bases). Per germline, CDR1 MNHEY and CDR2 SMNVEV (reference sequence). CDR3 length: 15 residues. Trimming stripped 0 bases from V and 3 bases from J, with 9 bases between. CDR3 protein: CASSLSRGPNQPQHF. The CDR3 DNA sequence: TGTGCCAGCAGTTTATCGCGGGGCCCCAATCAGCCCCAGCATTTT.

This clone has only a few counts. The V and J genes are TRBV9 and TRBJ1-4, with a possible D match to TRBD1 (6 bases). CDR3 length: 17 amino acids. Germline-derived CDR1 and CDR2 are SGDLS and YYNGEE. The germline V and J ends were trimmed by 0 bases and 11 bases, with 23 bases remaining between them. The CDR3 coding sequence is TGTGCCAGCAGCGTAGGGGCAGGGGACGGGCTCGGTAAGAAACTGTTTTTT. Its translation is CASSVGAGDGLGKKLFF. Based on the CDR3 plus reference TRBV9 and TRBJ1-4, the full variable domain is DSGVTQTPKHLITATGQRVTLRCSPRSGDLSVYWYQQSLDQGLQFLIQYYNGEERAKGNILERFSAQQFPDLHSELNLSSLELGDSALYFCASSVGAGDGLGKKLFFGSGTQLSVL.

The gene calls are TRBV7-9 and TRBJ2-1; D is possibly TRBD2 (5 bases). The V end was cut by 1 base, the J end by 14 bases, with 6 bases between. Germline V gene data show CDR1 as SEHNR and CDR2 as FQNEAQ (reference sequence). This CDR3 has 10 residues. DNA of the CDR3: TGTGCCAGCAGCTTAGGGAGGAAGTTCTTC. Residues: CASSLGRKFF.

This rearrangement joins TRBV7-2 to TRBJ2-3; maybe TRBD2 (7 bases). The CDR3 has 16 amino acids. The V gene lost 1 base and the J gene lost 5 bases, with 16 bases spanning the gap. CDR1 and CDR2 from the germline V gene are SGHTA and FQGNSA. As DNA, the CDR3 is TGTGCCAGCAGCTTAGTGGCGGGGGCCGGTTTAGATACGCAGTATTTT. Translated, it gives CASSLVAGAGLDTQYF.

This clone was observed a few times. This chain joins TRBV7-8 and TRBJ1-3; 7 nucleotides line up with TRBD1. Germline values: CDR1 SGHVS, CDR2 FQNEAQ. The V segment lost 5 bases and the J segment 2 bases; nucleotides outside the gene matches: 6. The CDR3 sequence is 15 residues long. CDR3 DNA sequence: TGTGCCAGCAGCCCCTCGACAGGGCCTGGAAACACCATATATTTT. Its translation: CASSPSTGPGNTIYF.

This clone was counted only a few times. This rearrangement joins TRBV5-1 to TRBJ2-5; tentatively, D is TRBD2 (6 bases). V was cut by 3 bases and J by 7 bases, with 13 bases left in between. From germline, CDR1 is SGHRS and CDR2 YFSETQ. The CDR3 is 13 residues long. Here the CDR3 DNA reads TGCGCCAGCAGCTCGGGAGATGTGGGGACCCAGTACTTC. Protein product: CASSSGDVGTQYF.

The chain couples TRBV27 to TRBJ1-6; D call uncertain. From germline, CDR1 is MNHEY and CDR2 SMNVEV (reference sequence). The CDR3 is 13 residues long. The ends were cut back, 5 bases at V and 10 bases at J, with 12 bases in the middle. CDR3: CASSAYSASPLHF. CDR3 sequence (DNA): TGTGCCAGCAGTGCCTACAGTGCCTCACCCCTCCACTTT.